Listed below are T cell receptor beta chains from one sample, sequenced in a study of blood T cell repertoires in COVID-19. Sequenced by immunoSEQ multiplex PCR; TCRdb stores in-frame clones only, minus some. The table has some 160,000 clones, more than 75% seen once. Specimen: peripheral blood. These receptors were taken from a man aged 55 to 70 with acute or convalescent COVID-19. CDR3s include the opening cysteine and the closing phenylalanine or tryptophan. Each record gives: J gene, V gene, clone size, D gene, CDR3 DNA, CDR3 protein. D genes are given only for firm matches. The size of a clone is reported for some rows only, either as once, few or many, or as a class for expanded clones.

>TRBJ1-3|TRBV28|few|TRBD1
TGTGCCAGCATCTCAGGGGGCACTGAGAGGACCATATATTTT
CASISGGTERTIYF
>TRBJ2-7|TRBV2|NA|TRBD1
TGTGCCAGCAGGGGGACAGGGGAGCGCGAGCAGTACTTC
CASRGTGEREQYF
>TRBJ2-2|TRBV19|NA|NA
TGTGCCAGTAGTATAGAAAGGGGCAGGAACACCGGGGAGCTGTTTTTT
CASSIERGRNTGELFF
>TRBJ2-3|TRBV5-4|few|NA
TGTGCCAGCAGCTACAGTTTAGGGGGGGGCACAGATACGCAGTATTTT
CASSYSLGGGTDTQYF
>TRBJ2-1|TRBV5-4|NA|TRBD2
TGTGCCAGCAGCTTGGCCGGTCGGACTAGCGGGAGTAATGGTGAGCAGTTCTTC
CASSLAGRTSGSNGEQFF
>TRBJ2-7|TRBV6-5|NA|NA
TGTGCCAGCAACGGCTACGAGCAGTACTTC
CASNGYEQYF
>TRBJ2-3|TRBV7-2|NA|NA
TGTGCCAGCAGAACTCCCCCCACAGATACGCAGTATTTT
CASRTPPTDTQYF
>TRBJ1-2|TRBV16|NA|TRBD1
TGTGCCAGCAGCCAGGGACAGAACTATGGCTACACCTTC
CASSQGQNYGYTF
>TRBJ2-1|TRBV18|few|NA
TGTGCCAGCTCAACGGAAGGGGTCTCCTACAATGAGCAGTTCTTC
CASSTEGVSYNEQFF
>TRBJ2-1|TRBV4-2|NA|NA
TGTGCCAGCAGCCAAGATAAGGTGAGCGGCCAGTTCTTC
CASSQDKVSGQFF
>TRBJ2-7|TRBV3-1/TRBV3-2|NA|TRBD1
TGTGCCAGCAGCCACCACCCGGGACAGGGACCCTACGAGCAGTACTTC
CASSHHPGQGPYEQYF
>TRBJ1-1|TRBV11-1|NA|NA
TGTGCCAGCAGCTTATCCGGAGGGTTCACTGAAGCTTTCTTT
CASSLSGGFTEAFF
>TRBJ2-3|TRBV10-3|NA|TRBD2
TGTGCCATCACTGGACTAGCGGGAGGGAGCACAGATACGCAGTATTTT
CAITGLAGGSTDTQYF
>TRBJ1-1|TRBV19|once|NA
TGTGCCAGTACCCAAGACAGGAACACTGAAGCTTTCTTT
CASTQDRNTEAFF
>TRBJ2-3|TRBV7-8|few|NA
TGTGCCAGCAGCTCTTTAAAAGGTTTAGCGGCCACAGATACGCAGTATTTT
CASSSLKGLAATDTQYF
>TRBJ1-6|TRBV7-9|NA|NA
TGTGCCAGCATCGCAACCCCCGCGAATTCACCCCTCCACTTT
CASIATPANSPLHF
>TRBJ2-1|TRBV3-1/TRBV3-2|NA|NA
TGTGCCAGCAGGAGATACAATGAGCAGTTCTTC
CASRRYNEQFF
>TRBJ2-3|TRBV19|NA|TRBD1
TGTGCCAGTGGGGGCGGCAGGGGGACGACAGATACGCAGTATTTT
CASGGGRGTTDTQYF
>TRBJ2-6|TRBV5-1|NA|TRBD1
TGCGCCAGCAGCGAGACAGGGGGCGCTGGGGCCAACGTCCTGACTTTC
CASSETGGAGANVLTF
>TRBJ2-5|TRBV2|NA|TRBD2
TGTGCCAGCAGTGACCCGCGCCCGACTAGCGGCCAAGAGACCCAGTACTTC
CASSDPRPTSGQETQYF
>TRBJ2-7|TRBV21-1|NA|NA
TGTGCCAGCAGCAAGCAGGGTGACCCCCCCTACGAGCAGTACTTC
CASSKQGDPPYEQYF
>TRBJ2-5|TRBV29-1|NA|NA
TGCAGCGTTCTGGCAGGGAACCAAGAGACCCAGTACTTC
CSVLAGNQETQYF
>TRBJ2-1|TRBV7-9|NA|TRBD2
TGTGCCAGCAGCTTAGATGGCGGGGGGTACAATGAGCAGTTCTTC
CASSLDGGGYNEQFF
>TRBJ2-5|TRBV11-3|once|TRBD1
TGTGCCAGCAGCTTAGGCACAGGGGTAGAGACCCAGTACTTC
CASSLGTGVETQYF
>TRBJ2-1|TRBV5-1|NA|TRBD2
TGCGCCAGCAGCTTAGCCGCTGATAGCGGGGGAGAGCAGTTCTTC
CASSLAADSGGEQFF
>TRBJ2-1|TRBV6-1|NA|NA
TGTGCCAGCAGTGAAGCGCTCGGCGGCTCCTACAATGAGCAGTTCTTC
CASSEALGGSYNEQFF
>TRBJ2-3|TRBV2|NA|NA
TGTGCCAGCAGTGAAGTGGCGGACACAGATACGCAGTATTTT
CASSEVADTDTQYF
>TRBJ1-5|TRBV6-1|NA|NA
TGTGCCAGCAGTCCCCGGACAGTGCGTCAGCCCCAGCATTTT
CASSPRTVRQPQHF
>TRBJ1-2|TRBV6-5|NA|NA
TGTGCCAGCAGGATGGACAGACGATCTAACTATGGCTACACCTTC
CASRMDRRSNYGYTF
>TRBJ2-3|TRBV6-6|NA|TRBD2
TGTGCCAGCAGTTTGACTAGCGGGAGTACAGATACGCAGTATTTT
CASSLTSGSTDTQYF
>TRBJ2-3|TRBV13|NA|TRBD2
TGTGCCAGCAGCTTACGAGCGGGGCCTGGAACAGATACGCAGTATTTT
CASSLRAGPGTDTQYF
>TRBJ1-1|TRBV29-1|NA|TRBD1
TGCAGCGTTGAACGGCAGGGGGGCCTTGAAGCTTTCTTT
CSVERQGGLEAFF
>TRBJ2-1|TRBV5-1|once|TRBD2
TGCGCCAGCAGCTCGAGTTGGCTAGCGGGAAGTCGGTTCTTC
CASSSSWLAGSRFF
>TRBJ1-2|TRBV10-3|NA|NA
TGTGCCATCAGTAAGGGGTATTGGGGGGGGACGGTGGCTGACTATGGCTACACCTTC
CAISKGYWGGTVADYGYTF
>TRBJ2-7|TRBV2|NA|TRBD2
TGTGCCAGCAGTGAATACCCAGGGACTAGCGGGAGCTTTGGCTACGAGCAGTACTTC
CASSEYPGTSGSFGYEQYF
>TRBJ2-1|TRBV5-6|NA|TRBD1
TGTGCCAGCAGCACGACCGGGACAGGGTTTTTCTATGAGCAGTTCTTC
CASSTTGTGFFYEQFF
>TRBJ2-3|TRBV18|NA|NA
TGTGCCAGCTCACTAGAGGGTCCAGATACGCAGTATTTT
CASSLEGPDTQYF
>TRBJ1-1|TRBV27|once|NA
TGTGCCAGCAGCAATAGGGAGGGTGAAGAAGCTTTCTTT
CASSNREGEEAFF
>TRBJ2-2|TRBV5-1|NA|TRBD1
TGCGCCAGCAGCTCGGGACAGGGTCAGACCGGGGAGCTGTTTTTT
CASSSGQGQTGELFF
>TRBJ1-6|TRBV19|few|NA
TGTGCCAGTAGTATTGACTACAGGGTCGATTCACCCCTCCACTTT
CASSIDYRVDSPLHF
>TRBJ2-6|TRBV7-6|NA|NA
TGTGCCAGCAGCTCGGGACTGTCTGGGGCCAACGTCCTGACTTTC
CASSSGLSGANVLTF
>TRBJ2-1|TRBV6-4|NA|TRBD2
TGTGCCAGCAGTTACAGGACTAGCGGGAGTCACAATGAGCAGTTCTTC
CASSYRTSGSHNEQFF
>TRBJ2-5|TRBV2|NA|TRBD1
TGTGCCAGCAGTCAAAGGACAGGCCAAGAGACCCAGTACTTC
CASSQRTGQETQYF
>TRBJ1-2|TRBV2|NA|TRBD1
TGTGCCAGCAGTGGCGAGACAGGGAACTATGACTACACCTTC
CASSGETGNYDYTF
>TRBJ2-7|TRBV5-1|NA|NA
TGCGCCAGCAGCTTGGCCCCGGACACTTCCTACGAGCAGTACTTC
CASSLAPDTSYEQYF
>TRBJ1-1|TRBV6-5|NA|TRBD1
TGTGCCAGCAGACTCTTGGACAGGTTGAACACTGAAGCTTTCTTT
CASRLLDRLNTEAFF
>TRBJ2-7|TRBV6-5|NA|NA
TGTGCCAGCAGTTACTTCCCCAGCGACGAGCAGTACTTC
CASSYFPSDEQYF
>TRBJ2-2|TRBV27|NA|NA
TGTGCCAGCACTTTACGGGGGACCGGGGAGCTGTTTTTT
CASTLRGTGELFF
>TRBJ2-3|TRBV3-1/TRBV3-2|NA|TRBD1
TGTGCCAGCAGCCAAGGAGGGACAGCTTATAGCACAGATACGCAGTATTTT
CASSQGGTAYSTDTQYF
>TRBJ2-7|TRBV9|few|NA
TGTGCCAGCAGCGATGACATCTACGAGCAGTACTTC
CASSDDIYEQYF
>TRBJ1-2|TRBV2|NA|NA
TGTGCCAGCAGTGATGGGCCTCTGGGGAGTGGCTACACCTTC
CASSDGPLGSGYTF
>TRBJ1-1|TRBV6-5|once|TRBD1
TGTGCCAGCAGTTACTCGACAGGGGTGAACACTGAAGCTTTCTTT
CASSYSTGVNTEAFF
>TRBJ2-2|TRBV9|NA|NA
TGTGCCAGCAGCGTAGTCCTGGAGGACGGGGAGCTGTTTTTT
CASSVVLEDGELFF
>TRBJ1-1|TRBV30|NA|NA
TGTGCCTGGAGCCCCGCACAGGGTTTAACTTTCTTT
CAWSPAQGLTFF